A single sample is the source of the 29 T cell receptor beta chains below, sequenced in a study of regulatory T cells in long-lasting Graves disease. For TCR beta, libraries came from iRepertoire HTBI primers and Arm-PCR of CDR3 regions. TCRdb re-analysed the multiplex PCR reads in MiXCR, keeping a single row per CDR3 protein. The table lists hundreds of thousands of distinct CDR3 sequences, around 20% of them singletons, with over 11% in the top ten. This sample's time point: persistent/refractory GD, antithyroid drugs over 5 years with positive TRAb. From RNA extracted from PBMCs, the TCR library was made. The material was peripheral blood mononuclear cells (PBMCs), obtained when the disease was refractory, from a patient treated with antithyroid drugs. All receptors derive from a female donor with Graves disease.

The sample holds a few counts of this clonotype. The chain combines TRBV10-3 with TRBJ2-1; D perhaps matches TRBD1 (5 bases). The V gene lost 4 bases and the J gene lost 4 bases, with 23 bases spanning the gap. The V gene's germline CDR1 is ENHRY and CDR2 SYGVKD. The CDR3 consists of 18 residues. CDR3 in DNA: TGTGCCATCAGTGGGACCGCTGTAACGAATAGGGGATACAATGAGCAGTTCTTC. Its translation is CAISGTAVTNRGYNEQFF.

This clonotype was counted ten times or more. The chain's CDR3 is CAWDPGAYGYTF. The CDR3 DNA reads as TGTGCCTGGGATCCGGGGGCTTATGGCTACACCTTC. The genes are TRBV30 and TRBJ1-2, with D possibly matching TRBD1 (6 bases). Trimming took 5 bases from V and 5 from J, leaving 12 bases between them. The CDR3 has 12 residues. Germline loops: CDR1 GTSNPN, CDR2 SVGIG (reference sequence).

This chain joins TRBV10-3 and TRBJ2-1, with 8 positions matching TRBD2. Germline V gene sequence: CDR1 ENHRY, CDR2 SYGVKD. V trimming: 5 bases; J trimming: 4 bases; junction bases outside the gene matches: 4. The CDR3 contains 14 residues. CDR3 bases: TGTGCCATCAGTACTAGCGGCCAATACAATGAGCAGTTCTTC. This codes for CAISTSGQYNEQFF.

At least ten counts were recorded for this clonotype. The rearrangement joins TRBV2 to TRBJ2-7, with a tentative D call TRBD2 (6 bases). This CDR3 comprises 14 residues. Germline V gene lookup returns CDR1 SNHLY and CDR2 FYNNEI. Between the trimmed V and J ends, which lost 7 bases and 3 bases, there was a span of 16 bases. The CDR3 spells CASTSEGSGYEQYF. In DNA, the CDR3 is TGTGCCAGCACCTCCGAGGGTAGCGGCTACGAGCAGTACTTC.

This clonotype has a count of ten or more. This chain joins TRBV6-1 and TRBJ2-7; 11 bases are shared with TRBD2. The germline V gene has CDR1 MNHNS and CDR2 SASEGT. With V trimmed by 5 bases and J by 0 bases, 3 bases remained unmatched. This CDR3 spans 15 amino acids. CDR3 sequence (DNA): TGTGCCAGCAGTCGACTAGCGGGGAGCTCCTACGAGCAGTACTTC. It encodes CASSRLAGSSYEQYF.

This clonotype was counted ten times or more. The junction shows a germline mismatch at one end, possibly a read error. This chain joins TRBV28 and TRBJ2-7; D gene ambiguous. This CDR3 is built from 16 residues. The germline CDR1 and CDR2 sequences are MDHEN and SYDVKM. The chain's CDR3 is CTSSSPDGLKNYEQYF. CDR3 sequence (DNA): TGTACCAGCAGTTCCCCGGACGGGTTAAAAAACTACGAGCAGTACTTC. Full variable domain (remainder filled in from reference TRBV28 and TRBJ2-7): DVKVTQSSRYLVKRTGEKVFLECVQDMDHENMFWYRQDPGLGLRLIYFSYDVKMKEKGDIPEGYSVSREKKERFSLILESASTNQTSMYLCTSSSPDGLKNYEQYFGPGTRLTVT.

The CDR3 nucleotides read TGTGCCAGCAGCTCGGGTCTACAAAATGAAAAACTGTTTTTT. As protein: CASSSGLQNEKLFF. The V gene is TRBV5-4, the J gene TRBJ1-4; no firm D call. The germline V gene encodes CDR1 SGHNT and CDR2 YYREEE (reference sequence). V was trimmed by 3 bases and J by 5 bases, leaving 11 bases between them. The CDR3 extends over 14 amino acids.

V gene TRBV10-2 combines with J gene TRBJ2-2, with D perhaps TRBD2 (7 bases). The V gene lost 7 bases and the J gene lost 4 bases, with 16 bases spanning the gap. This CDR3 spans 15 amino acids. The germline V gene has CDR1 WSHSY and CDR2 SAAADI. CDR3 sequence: CASIGGGPSTGELFF. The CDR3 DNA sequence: TGCGCCAGCATAGGGGGAGGGCCTTCCACCGGGGAGCTGTTTTTT.

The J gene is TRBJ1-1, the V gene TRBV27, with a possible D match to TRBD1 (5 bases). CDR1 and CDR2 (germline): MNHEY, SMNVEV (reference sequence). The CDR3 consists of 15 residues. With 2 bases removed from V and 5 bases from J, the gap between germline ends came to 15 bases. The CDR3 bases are TGTGCCAGCAGTTTACTCACTGGGGGTTTGACTGAAGCTTTCTTT. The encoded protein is CASSLLTGGLTEAFF.

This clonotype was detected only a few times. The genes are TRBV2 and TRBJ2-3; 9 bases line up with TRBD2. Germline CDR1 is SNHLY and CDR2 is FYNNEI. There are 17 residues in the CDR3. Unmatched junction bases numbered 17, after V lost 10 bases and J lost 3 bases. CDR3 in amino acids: CANTSESGTSRTDTQYF. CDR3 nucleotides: TGTGCCAACACGTCGGAATCCGGGACTAGCAGAACAGATACGCAGTATTTT.

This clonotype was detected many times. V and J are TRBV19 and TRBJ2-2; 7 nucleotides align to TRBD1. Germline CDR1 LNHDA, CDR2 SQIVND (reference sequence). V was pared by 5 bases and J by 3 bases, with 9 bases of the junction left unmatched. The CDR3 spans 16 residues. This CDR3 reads CASSLSPTGYTGELFF. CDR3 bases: TGTGCCAGTAGTCTCTCTCCGACAGGGTACACCGGGGAGCTGTTTTTT.

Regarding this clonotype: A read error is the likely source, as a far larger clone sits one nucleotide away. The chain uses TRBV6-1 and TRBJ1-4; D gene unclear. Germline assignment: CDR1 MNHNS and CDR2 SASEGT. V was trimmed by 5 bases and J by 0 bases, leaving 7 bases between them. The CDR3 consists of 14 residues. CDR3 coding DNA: TGTGCCAGCAGTAGACGGACAACTAATGAAAAACTGTTTTTT. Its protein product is CASSRRTTNEKLFF.

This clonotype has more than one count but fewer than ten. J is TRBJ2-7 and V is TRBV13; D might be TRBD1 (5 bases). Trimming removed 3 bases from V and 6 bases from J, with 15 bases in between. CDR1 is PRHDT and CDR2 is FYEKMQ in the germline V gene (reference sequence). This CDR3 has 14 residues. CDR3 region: CASSFRDHRSEQYF. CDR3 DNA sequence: TGTGCCAGCAGCTTCAGGGATCATCGGAGCGAGCAGTACTTC.

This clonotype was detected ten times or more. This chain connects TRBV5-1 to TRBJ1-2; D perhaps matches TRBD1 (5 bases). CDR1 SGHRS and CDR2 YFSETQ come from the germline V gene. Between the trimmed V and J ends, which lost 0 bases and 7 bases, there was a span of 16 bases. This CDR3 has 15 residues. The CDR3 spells CASSLGTGRESGYTF. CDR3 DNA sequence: TGCGCCAGCAGCTTGGGCACGGGGCGCGAATCTGGCTACACCTTC.

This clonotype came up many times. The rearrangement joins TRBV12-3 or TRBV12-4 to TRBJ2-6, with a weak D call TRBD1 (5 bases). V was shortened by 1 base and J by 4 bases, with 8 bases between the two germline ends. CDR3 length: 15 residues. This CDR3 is CASSLEGHGANVLTF. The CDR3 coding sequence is TGTGCCAGCAGTTTAGAGGGGCACGGGGCCAACGTCCTGACTTTC.

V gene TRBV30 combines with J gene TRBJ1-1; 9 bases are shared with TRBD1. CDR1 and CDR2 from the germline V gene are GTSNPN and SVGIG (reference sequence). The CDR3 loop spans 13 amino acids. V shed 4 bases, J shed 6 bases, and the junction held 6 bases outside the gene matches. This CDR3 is CAWIGDRDPEAFF. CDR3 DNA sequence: TGTGCCTGGATCGGGGACAGGGACCCTGAAGCTTTCTTT.

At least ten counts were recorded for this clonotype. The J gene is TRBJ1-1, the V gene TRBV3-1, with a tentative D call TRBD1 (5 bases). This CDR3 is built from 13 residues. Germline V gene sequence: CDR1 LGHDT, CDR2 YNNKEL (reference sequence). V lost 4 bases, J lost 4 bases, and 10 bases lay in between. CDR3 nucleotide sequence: TGTGCCAGCAGCCGTGACAGTCGCACTGAAGCTTTCTTT. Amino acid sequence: CASSRDSRTEAFF. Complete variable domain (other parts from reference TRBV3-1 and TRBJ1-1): DTAVSQTPKYLVTQMGNDKSIKCEQNLGHDTMYWYKQDSKKFLKIMFSYNNKELIINETVPNRFSPKSPDKAHLNLHINSLELGDSAVYFCASSRDSRTEAFFGQGTRLTVV.

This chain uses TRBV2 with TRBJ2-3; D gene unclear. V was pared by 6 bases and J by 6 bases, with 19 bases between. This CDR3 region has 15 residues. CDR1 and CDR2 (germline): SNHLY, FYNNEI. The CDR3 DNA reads TGTGCCAGCAGGAAGGCCGGAACCCTCCGGGATACGCAGTATTTT. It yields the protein CASRKAGTLRDTQYF.

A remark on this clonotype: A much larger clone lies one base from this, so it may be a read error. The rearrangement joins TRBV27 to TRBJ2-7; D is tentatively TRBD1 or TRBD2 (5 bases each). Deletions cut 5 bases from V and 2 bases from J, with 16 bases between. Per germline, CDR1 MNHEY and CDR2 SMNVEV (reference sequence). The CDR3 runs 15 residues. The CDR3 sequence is CASSNRDRWAYEQYF. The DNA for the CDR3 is TGTGCCAGCAGTAACCGGGACCGATGGGCCTACGAGCAGTACTTC.

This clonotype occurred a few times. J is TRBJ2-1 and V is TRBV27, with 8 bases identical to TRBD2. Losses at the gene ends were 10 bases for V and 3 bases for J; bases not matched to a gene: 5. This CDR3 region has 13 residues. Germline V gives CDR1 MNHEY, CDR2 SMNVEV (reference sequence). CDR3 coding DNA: TGTGCCACCAGGACTAGCAGCTACAATGAGCAGTTCTTC. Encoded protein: CATRTSSYNEQFF.

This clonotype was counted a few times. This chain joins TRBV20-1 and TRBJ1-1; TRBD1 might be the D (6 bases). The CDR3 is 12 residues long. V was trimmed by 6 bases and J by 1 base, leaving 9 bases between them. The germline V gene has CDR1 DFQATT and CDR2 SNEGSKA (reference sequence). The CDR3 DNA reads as TGCAGTGCGAGGGGGAAGAACACTGAAGCTTTCTTT. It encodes CSARGKNTEAFF.

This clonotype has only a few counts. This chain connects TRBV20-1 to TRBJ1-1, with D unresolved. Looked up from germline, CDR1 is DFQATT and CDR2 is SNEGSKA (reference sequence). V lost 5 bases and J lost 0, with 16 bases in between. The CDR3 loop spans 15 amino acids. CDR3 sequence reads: CSAPNRRDMNTEAFF. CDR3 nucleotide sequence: TGCAGTGCTCCTAATCGACGTGACATGAACACTGAAGCTTTCTTT.

The CDR3 coding sequence is TGTGCCAGCAGCCGAACAGGGGGCGCGGAAAATCAGCCCCAGCATTTT. Amino acids: CASSRTGGAENQPQHF. The chain joins TRBV7-2 to TRBJ1-5; TRBD1 aligns across 9 bases. Trimming cost V 5 bases and J 4 bases; bases outside gene matches: 9. Germline CDR1 is SGHTA and CDR2 is FQGNSA. CDR3 length: 16 amino acids.

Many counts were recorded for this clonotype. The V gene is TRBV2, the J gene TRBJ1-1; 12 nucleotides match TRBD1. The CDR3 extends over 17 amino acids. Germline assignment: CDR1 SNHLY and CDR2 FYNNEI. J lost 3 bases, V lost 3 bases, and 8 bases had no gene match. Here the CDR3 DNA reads TGTGCCAGCAGTGAGGCAGGGACAGGGGGCCGGGACACTGAAGCTTTCTTT. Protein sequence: CASSEAGTGGRDTEAFF. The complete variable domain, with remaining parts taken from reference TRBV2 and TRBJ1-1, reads EPEVTQTPSHQVTQMGQEVILRCVPISNHLYFYWYRQILGQKVEFLVSFYNNEISEKSEIFDDQFSVERPDGSNFTLKIRSTKLEDSAMYFCASSEAGTGGRDTEAFFGQGTRLTVV.

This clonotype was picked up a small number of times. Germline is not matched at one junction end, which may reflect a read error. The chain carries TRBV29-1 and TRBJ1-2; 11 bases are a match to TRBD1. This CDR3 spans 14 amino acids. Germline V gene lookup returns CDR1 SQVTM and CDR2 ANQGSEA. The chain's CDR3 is CNVEDRDRGGGYTF. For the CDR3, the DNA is TGCAACGTTGAAGATCGGGACAGGGGGGGCGGCTACACCTTC.

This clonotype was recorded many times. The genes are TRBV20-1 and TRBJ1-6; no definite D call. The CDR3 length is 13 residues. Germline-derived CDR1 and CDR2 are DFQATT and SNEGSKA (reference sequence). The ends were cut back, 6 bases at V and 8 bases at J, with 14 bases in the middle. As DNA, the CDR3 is TGCAGTGCCGCGAGTGAGGCAGATTCACCCCTCCACTTT. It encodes CSAASEADSPLHF.

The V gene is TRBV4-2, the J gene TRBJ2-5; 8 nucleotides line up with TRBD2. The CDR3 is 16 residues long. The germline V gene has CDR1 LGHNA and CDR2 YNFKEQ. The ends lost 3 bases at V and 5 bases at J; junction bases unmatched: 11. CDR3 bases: TGTGCCAGCAGCCAGGAACCTAGCGGGTTGTGGGAGACCCAGTACTTC. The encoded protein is CASSQEPSGLWETQYF.

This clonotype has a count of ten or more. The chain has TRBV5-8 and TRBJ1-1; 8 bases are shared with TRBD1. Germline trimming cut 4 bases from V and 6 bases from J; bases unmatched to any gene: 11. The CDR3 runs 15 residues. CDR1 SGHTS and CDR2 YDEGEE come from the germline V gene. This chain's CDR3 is CASSTQTGDVAEAFF. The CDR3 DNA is TGTGCCAGCAGCACCCAGACAGGGGATGTGGCTGAAGCTTTCTTT.

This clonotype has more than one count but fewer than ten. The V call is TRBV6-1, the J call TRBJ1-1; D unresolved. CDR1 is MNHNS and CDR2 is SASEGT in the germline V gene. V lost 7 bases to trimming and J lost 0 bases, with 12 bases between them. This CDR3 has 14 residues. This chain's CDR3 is CASNRIQLNTEAFF. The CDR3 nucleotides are TGTGCCAGCAACCGAATACAGCTGAACACTGAAGCTTTCTTT.